This TCR beta chain was captured by sequencing in a study of blood T cell repertoires in COVID-19 (dated by TCRdb to 2018 to 2021). Context from the whole study: Samples from collaborators originated in the United States, Italy and Spain and spanned both the acute and convalescent phases of COVID-19. Samples were obtained from the ongoing ImmuneRACE study (first 160 participants) and from 1,254 subjects provided by 6 global collaborators. The prospective study material was composed of cDNA or gDNA derived from T cells, B-cell-depleted T cells, or PBMCs. HLA class I and class II types, where available, came from metadata supplied by the sample provider rather than from assay-based typing. The sample metadata nearly always contained a de-identified subject ID, COVID-19 status, age in years and sex. The repertoires were released in a freely available public database meant as a resource for research on the immune response to SARS-CoV-2. Subjects who had been exposed to COVID-19, were actively infected with it, or had recovered from it provided the deeply sampled blood TCRbeta repertoires that made up the dataset. Results the study describes overall, beyond this receptor: The amount of clinical and demographic metadata varied by source and participant and was provided uncurated.

TCRbeta CDR3 regions were amplified from genomic DNA using the immunoSEQ Assay, a bias-controlled multiplex PCR. As for how the authors treated the data: The number of nucleated cells in each sample was estimated from the amplification of reference gene primers within the assay. To quantify the absolute abundance of each unique TCRbeta CDR3 rearrangement, sequence reads were collapsed and filtered. For each sample, productive Simpson clonality was calculated as the square root of Simpson's diversity index over productive rearrangements. Sourced from immuneACCESS, this table was stored by TCRdb with only in-frame sequences that have V and J called. A share of the clones is absent; for the studies checked, an unresolved V gene accounts for under half, and the remainder has no known explanation. The DNA gave D and trimming, while V, J and clone size come from that table. In all, the sample holds over 300,000 clones, and approximately 87% of those were seen once. Of the sample, approximately 1% falls within the top ten clones.

Inclusive of the bounding cysteine and phenylalanine, the CDR3 is 14 residues long. Only CDR3 DNA is held: 42 bases, read in frame from base 1. V is trimmed back by 3 bases and J by 7 bases, and the junction contains 3 bases that no gene match accounts for. Taken from the germline V gene, the CDR1 and CDR2 loops are KGHSH and LQKENI. In the prospective study, participants were about 18 to 95 years old, resided in approximately 25 geographic areas of the United States, and were enrolled through a virtual design. Cohort assignment in the prospective study relied on participant-reported clinical history from a screening survey and a study questionnaire. In the prospective study, whole blood, serum and a nasopharyngeal or oropharyngeal swab were collected from each participant by mobile phlebotomists. Prospective study participants could optionally give additional blood draws and questionnaires over an approximately two-month period. Before DNA extraction, prospective study blood samples were shipped either frozen or at room temperature.

Of note for this clone: Its binding antigen is unknown. Base qualities are not provided; no much larger clone lies one nucleotide away.

The source material was PBMCs or T cells enriched from blood (not recorded which). This clonotype was sampled from a woman aged 25 to 39 with acute COVID-19. Rearrangement joined TRBV18 to TRBJ1-4; 9 middle bases align to TRBD1. The CDR3 amino acid sequence is: CASSPGQGREKLFF. At the DNA level, the sequence is TGTGCCAGCTCACCGGGACAGGGCCGTGAAAAACTGTTTTTT.